Listed below are T cell receptor beta chains from one sample, sequenced in a study of identical twins. TCRdb itself ran the 5' RACE reads through MiXCR, one entry per CDR3 protein. The sample lists some 270,000 distinct CDR3 sequences, about 8% occurring once. This sample was shared with a second study, whose subject was yellow fever vaccine responses in identical twins.

The sample comprised CD8+ T cells sorted from blood. The source is a young woman in good health. Each CDR3 is given with its conserved first and last residue. The D gene is left open where the match is weak. Clone size appears in some rows only: once, few, many, or a class for an expanded clone.

>TRBJ2-7|many|TRBV7-3|TRBD1
TGTGCCAGCAGCGCCATGGACAGGGAGGACGAGCAGTACTTC
CASSAMDREDEQYF
>TRBJ2-1|few|TRBV4-1|TRBD2
TGCGCCAGCAGCCAAGATCAGGGTGCGGGAGCGAGAAATGAGCAGTTCTTC
CASSQDQGAGARNEQFF
>TRBJ2-3|many|TRBV27|TRBD2
TGTGCCAGCAGTTTATTGACTAGCGGGGGGGCAGATACGCAGTATTTT
CASSLLTSGGADTQYF
>TRBJ2-4|few|TRBV7-9|-
TGTGCCAGCAGCCCAACCGAAGTAGCCAAAAACATTCAGTACTTC
CASSPTEVAKNIQYF
>TRBJ2-7|-|TRBV29-1|-
TGCAGCGTTGCGGGCAAAGACCTCATCACCTACGAGCAGTACTTC
CSVAGKDLITYEQYF
>TRBJ2-5|few|TRBV11-3|-
TGTGCCAGCAGCAATTCGACGATGTTTAGCCAAGAGACCCAGTACTTC
CASSNSTMFSQETQYF
>TRBJ1-2|few|TRBV29-1|TRBD1
TGCAGCGTTGAAGCTATCCCTCCCGGGACAGGGGGTTCGGTCTATGGCTACACCTTC
CSVEAIPPGTGGSVYGYTF
>TRBJ2-3|-|TRBV25-1|TRBD1
TGTGCCAGCAGTGATAGACAGGGGCGGACAGATACGCAGTATTTT
CASSDRQGRTDTQYF
>TRBJ2-3|few|TRBV27|-
TGTGCCAGCAGTATATCAGATGCAGAAGATACGCAGTATTTT
CASSISDAEDTQYF
>TRBJ2-5|few|TRBV14|-
TGTGCCAGCAGCGTATTAGAGTTTCGAGAGACCCAGTACTTC
CASSVLEFRETQYF
>TRBJ2-1|few|TRBV12-1|-
TGTGCCAGCAGCGACCCTGTGCCAGCGGGAGGGAAAAACAATGAGCAGTTCTTC
CASSDPVPAGGKNNEQFF
>TRBJ2-1|-|TRBV6-4|TRBD2
TGTGCCAGCAGCGCAATGACTAGCGGTGACTACAATGAGCAGTTCTTC
CASSAMTSGDYNEQFF
>TRBJ2-2|-|TRBV20-1|-
TGCAGTGCTAGAGATTGGGGGACGATAAACACCGGGGAGCTGTTTTTT
CSARDWGTINTGELFF
>TRBJ2-1|-|TRBV12-3/TRBV12-4|TRBD2
TGTGCCAGCAGAGGAGCGGGGTCCTCCTACAATGAGCAGTTCTTC
CASRGAGSSYNEQFF
>TRBJ2-5|few|TRBV27|-
TGTGCCAGCAGTTTAATGGTGGGGGCGAGAGAGACCCAGTACTTC
CASSLMVGARETQYF
>TRBJ2-7|few|TRBV6-1|-
TGTGCCAGCAGACCCCCGGGGGTGGCTTACGAGCAGTACTTC
CASRPPGVAYEQYF
>TRBJ2-7|few|TRBV7-9|-
TGTGCCAGCAGCTTAGCGCCTGGGCCCGAGCAGTACTTC
CASSLAPGPEQYF
>TRBJ2-1|few|TRBV4-3|TRBD2
TGCGCCAGCAGCCCCAGAATCCTAGCGGGAGAGCAGTTCTTC
CASSPRILAGEQFF
>TRBJ2-5|few|TRBV29-1|-
TGCAGCGTTGATCGGTTGGATAGCGCCTTCCAAGAGACCCAGTACTTC
CSVDRLDSAFQETQYF
>TRBJ1-4|few|TRBV2|-
TGTGCCAGCAGCGGTGGGACACCGACTAATGAAAAACTGTTTTTT
CASSGGTPTNEKLFF
>TRBJ2-1|many|TRBV29-1|TRBD2
TGCAGCGTTGAATATCGGGAGGCTCTCAATGAGCAGTTCTTC
CSVEYREALNEQFF
>TRBJ1-3|few|TRBV7-6|TRBD1
TGTGCCAGCAGCCCGCGGTCAGCAGGGGGAAGTTTTGGAAACACCATATATTTT
CASSPRSAGGSFGNTIYF
>TRBJ2-1|-|TRBV11-1|-
TGTGCCAGCAGCTTTTTTGGGGGGAATGAGCAGTTCTTC
CASSFFGGNEQFF
>TRBJ2-1|few|TRBV14|TRBD2
TGTGCCAGCAGCCAAGACGCGACTAGCGGCCCAGGGAATGAGCAGTTCTTC
CASSQDATSGPGNEQFF
>TRBJ2-7|many|TRBV9|-
TGTGCCAGCAGCGGTAGCGGCGCCTCCTACGAGCAGTACTTC
CASSGSGASYEQYF
>TRBJ2-7|few|TRBV27|-
TGTGCCAGCAGTTCGGGAGCGGGTGAGAAGGAGCAGTACTTC
CASSSGAGEKEQYF
>TRBJ2-3|many|TRBV27|-
TGTGCCAGCTCCCTTTCTGGTACGCAGTATTTT
CASSLSGTQYF
>TRBJ2-3|many|TRBV7-9|-
TGTGCCAGCCTTGGCACAGATACGCAGTATTTT
CASLGTDTQYF
>TRBJ1-2|many|TRBV28|TRBD1
TGTGCCAGCAGTTTCGGGACAGGGGCCGGAAGCTACACCTTC
CASSFGTGAGSYTF
>TRBJ2-7|few|TRBV28|-
TGTGCCAGCAGCCCTGACAGGCCCTACTACGAGCAGTACTTC
CASSPDRPYYEQYF
>TRBJ2-3|many|TRBV5-1|-
TGCGCCAGCAGCTTGTACGGGTCGGCAGATACGCAGTATTTT
CASSLYGSADTQYF
>TRBJ2-1|-|TRBV7-2|-
TGTGCCAGCAGCTTAAAGGGGTTCGTGTCGGTCTACAATGAGCAGTTCTTC
CASSLKGFVSVYNEQFF
>TRBJ2-1|few|TRBV19|TRBD1
TGTGCCAGTAGTATAGATCTATTACAGGGGGCTGGCTATGAGCAGTTCTTC
CASSIDLLQGAGYEQFF
>TRBJ2-3|-|TRBV11-1|TRBD2
TGTGCCAGCAGCTTTCGCCGTGGAGCTAGCGGGAGCACAGATACGCAGTATTTT
CASSFRRGASGSTDTQYF